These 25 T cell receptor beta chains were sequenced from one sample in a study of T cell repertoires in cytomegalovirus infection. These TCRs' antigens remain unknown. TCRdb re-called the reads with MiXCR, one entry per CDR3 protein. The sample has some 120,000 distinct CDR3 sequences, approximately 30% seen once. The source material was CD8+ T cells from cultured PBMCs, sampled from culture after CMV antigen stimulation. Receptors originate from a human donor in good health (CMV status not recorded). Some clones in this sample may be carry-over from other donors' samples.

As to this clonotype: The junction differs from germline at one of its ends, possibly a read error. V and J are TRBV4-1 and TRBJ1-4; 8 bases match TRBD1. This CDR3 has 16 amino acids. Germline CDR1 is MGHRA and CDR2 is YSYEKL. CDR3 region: CASCQGQAATNEKLFF. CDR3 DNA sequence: TGCGCCAGCTGCCAGGGACAGGCCGCAACTAATGAAAAACTGTTTTTT.

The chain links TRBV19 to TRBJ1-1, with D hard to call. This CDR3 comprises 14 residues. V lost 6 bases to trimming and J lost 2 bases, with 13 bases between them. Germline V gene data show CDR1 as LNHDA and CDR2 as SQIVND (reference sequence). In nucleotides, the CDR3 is TGTGCCAGTAGGACGGAATGGAGAAACACTGAAGCTTTCTTT. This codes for CASRTEWRNTEAFF. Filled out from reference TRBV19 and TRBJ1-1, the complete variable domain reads DGGITQSPKYLFRKEGQNVTLSCEQNLNHDAMYWYRQDPGQGLRLIYYSQIVNDFQKGDIAEGYSVSREKKESFPLTVTSAQKNPTAFYLCASRTEWRNTEAFFGQGTRLTVV.

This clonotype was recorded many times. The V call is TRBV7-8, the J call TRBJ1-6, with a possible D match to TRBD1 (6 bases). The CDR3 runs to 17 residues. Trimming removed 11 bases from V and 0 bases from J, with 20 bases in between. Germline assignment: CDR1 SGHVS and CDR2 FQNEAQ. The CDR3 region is CAGTLGGPSSYNSPLHF. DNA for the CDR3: TGTGCCGGTACCCTCGGGGGGCCGAGCTCCTATAATTCACCCCTCCACTTT.

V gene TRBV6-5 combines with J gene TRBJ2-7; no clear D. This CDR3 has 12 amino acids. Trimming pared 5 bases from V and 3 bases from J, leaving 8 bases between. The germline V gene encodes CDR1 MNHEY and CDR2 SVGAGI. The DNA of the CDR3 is TGTGCCAGCAGTACCCCCTACTACGAGCAGTACTTC. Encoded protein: CASSTPYYEQYF.

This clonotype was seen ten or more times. DNA of the CDR3: TGTGCCAGCAGCTACGGGAGTTCCACAGATACGCAGTATTTT. It encodes CASSYGSSTDTQYF. The gene calls are TRBV7-2 and TRBJ2-3; D is possibly TRBD2 (6 bases). Trimming took off 4 bases at V and 2 bases at J, with 10 bases between the two ends. The length of the CDR3 is 14 residues. CDR1 SGHTA and CDR2 FQGNSA come from the germline V gene. Full variable domain (rest looked up from reference TRBV7-2 and TRBJ2-3): GAGVSQSPSNKVTEKGKDVELRCDPISGHTALYWYRQSLGQGLEFLIYFQGNSAPDKSGLPSDRFSAERTGGSVSTLTIQRTQQEDSAVYLCASSYGSSTDTQYFGPGTRLTVL.

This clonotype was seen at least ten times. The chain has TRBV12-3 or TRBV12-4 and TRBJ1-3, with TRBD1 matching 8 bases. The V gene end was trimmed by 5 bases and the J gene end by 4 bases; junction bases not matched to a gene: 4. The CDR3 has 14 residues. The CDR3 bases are TGTGCCAGCAGTGCAGGGGGCCCGGGAAACACCATATATTTT. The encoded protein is CASSAGGPGNTIYF.

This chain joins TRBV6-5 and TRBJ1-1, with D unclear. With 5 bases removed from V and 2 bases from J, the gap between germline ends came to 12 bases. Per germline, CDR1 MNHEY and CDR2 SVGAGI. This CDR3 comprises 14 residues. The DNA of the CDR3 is TGTGCCAGCAGTAAACAGAACACCAACACTGAAGCTTTCTTT. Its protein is CASSKQNTNTEAFF.

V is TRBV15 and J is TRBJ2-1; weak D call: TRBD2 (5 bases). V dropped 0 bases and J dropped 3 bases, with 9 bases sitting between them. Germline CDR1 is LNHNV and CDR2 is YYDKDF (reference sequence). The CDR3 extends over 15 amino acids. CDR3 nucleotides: TGTGCCACCAGCAGAGACCGGGGAGTCTACAATGAGCAGTTCTTC. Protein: CATSRDRGVYNEQFF. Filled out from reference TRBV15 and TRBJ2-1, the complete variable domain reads DAMVIQNPRYQVTQFGKPVTLSCSQTLNHNVMYWYQQKSSQAPKLLFHYYDKDFNNEADTPDNFQSRRPNTSFCFLDIRSPGLGDTAMYLCATSRDRGVYNEQFFGPGTRLTVL.

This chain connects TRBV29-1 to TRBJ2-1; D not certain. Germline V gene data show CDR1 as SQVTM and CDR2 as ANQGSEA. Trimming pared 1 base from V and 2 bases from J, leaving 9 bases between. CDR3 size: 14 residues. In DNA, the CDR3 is TGCAGCGTTGAAGGTCGGCTTACCTACAATGAGCAGTTCTTC. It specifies CSVEGRLTYNEQFF.

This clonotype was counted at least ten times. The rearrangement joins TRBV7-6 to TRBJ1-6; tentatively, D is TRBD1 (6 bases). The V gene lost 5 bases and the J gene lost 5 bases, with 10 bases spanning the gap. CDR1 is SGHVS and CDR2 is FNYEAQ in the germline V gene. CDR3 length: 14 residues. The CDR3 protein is CASSRDINNSPLHF. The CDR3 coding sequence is TGTGCCAGCAGCCGGGACATTAATAATTCACCCCTCCACTTT.

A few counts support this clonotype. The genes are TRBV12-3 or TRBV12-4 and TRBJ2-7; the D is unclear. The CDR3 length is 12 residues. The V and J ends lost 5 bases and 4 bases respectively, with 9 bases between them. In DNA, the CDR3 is TGTGCCAGCAGTCAGACTGGTTACGAGCAGTACTTC. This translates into CASSQTGYEQYF.

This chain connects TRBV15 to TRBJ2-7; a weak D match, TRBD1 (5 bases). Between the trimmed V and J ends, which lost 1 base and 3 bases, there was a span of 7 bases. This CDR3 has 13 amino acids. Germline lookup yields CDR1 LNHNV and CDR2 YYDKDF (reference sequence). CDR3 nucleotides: TGTGCCACCAGCAGAGTACAGGACTACGAGCAGTACTTC. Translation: CATSRVQDYEQYF.

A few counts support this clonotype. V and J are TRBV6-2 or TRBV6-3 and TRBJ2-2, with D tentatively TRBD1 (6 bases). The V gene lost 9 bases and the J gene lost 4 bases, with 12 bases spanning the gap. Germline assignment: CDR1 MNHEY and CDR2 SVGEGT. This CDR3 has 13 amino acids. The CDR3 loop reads CASNRDGTGELFF. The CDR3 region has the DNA TGTGCCAGTAACAGGGACGGCACCGGGGAGCTGTTTTTT.

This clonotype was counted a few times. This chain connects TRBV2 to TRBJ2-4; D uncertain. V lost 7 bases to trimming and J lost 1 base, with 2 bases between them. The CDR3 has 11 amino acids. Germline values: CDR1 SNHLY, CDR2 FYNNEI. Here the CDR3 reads CASIAKNIQYF. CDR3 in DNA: TGTGCCAGCATTGCCAAAAACATTCAGTACTTC.

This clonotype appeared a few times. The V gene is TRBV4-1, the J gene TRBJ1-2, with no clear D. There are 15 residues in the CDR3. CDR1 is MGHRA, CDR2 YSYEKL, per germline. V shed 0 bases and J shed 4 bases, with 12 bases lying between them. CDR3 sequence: CASSQDTGGLYGYTF. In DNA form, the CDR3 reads TGCGCCAGCAGCCAAGATACGGGCGGCCTCTATGGCTACACCTTC.

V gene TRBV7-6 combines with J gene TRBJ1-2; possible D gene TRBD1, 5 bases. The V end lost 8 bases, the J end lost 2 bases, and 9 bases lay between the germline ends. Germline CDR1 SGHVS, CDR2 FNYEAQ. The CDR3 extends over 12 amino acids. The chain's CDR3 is CASLTENYGYTF. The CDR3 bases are TGTGCCAGCTTGACAGAGAACTATGGCTACACCTTC.

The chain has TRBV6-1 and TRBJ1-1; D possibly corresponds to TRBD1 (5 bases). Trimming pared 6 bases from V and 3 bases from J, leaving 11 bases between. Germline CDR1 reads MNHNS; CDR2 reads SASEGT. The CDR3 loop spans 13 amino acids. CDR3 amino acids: CASRGLSDTEAFF. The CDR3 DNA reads TGTGCCAGCAGGGGACTCTCGGACACTGAAGCTTTCTTT.

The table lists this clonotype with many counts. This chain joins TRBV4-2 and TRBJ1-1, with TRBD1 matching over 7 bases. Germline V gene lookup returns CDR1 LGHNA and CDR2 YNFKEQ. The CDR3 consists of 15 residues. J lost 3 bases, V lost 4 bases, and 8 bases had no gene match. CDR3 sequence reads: CASSPTGARDTEAFF. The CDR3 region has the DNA TGTGCCAGCAGCCCTACAGGGGCGCGAGACACTGAAGCTTTCTTT.

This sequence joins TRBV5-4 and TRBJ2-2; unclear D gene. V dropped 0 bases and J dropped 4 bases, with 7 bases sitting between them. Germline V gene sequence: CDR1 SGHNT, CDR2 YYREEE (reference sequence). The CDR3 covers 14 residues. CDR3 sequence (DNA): TGTGCCAGCAGCTTGGGGGCAGCCACCGGGGAGCTGTTTTTT. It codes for CASSLGAATGELFF.

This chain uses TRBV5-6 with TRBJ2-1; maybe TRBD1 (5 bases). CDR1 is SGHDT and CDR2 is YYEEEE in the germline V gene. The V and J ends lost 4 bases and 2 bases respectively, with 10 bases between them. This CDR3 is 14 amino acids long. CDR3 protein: CASSRQSTYNEQFF. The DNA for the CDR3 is TGTGCCAGCAGCCGACAGAGTACCTACAATGAGCAGTTCTTC.

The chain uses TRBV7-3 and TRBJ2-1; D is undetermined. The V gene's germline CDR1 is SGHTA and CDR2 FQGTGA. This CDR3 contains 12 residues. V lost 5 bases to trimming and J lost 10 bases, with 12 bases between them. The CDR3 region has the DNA TGTGCCAGCAGCCCTTACGGTGGGGAGCAGTTCTTC. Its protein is CASSPYGGEQFF.

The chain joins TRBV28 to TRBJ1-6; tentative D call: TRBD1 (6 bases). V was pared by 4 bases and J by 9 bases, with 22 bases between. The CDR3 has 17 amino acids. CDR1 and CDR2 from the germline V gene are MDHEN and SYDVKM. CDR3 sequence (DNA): TGTGCCAGCAGTTCATTCCCGCGGGGGGGGCTGAGTTCACCCCTCCACTTT. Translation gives CASSSFPRGGLSSPLHF.

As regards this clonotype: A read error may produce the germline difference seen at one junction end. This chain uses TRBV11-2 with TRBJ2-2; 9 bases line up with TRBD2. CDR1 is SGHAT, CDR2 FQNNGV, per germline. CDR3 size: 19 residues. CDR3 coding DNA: TGTGCCAGCAGCTTAGAGGGCGGGGGGGCCGGTGAGACCACCAGGGAGCTGTTTTTT. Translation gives CASSLEGGGAGETTRELFF.

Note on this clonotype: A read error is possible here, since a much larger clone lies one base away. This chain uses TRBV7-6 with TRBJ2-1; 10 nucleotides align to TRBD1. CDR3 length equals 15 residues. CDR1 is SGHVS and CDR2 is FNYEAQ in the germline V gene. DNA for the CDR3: TGTGCCAGCAGCTCGACAGGGGGCAGCTACAATGTGCAGTTCTTC. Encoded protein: CASSSTGGSYNVQFF.

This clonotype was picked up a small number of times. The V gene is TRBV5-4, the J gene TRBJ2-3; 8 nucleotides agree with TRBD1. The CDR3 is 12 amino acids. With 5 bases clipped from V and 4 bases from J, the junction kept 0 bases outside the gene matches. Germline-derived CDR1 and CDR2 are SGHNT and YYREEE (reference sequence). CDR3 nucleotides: TGTGCCAGCAGACAGGGGGCAGATACGCAGTATTTT. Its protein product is CASRQGADTQYF.